This passage covers 24 T cell receptor beta chains from one sample sequenced in a study of T cell responses to AZD1222 COVID-19 vaccine. This table comes from immunoSEQ multiplex PCR, and its TCRdb copy is limited to in-frame clones, with some not included. The profile shows 90,000 to 120,000 clones, 87% of them singletons. The input for sequencing was peripheral blood, taken on day 0 of AZD1222 vaccination. These receptors were obtained from an adult in good health.

This clone has at least ten counts. The chain recombines TRBV13 with TRBJ1-2; D may be TRBD1 (5 bases). CDR3 size: 13 residues. V gave up 2 bases and J gave up 6 bases, with 10 bases separating them. The germline V gene encodes CDR1 PRHDT and CDR2 FYEKMQ (reference sequence). CDR3 nucleotide sequence: TGTGCCAGCAGCTTACAGGGTTCGGATGGCTACACCTTC. Translating gives CASSLQGSDGYTF. Based on the CDR3 plus reference TRBV13 and TRBJ1-2, the full variable domain is AAGVIQSPRHLIKEKRETATLKCYPIPRHDTVYWYQQGPGQDPQFLISFYEKMQSDKGSIPDRFSAQQFSDYHSELNMSSLELGDSALYFCASSLQGSDGYTFGSGTRLTVV.

The chain is built from TRBV12-5 and TRBJ2-2, with D tentatively TRBD1 (5 bases). The germline V gene encodes CDR1 LGHNT and CDR2 FRNRAP. Trimming pared 5 bases from V and 1 base from J, leaving 8 bases between. This CDR3 spans 14 amino acids. The DNA of the CDR3 is TGTGCTAGTGGTCAGGGTGGGAACACCGGGGAGCTGTTTTTT. As protein: CASGQGGNTGELFF.

The rearrangement uses TRBV28 and TRBJ2-3; D unclear. The V end was cut by 7 bases, the J end by 4 bases, with 6 bases between. CDR3 length equals 11 residues. In germline, CDR1 is MDHEN, CDR2 SYDVKM. The CDR3 nucleotides are TGTGCCAGCATCCGGTCAGATACGCAGTATTTT. This encodes CASIRSDTQYF.

The gene calls are TRBV3-1 (or the pseudogene TRBV3-2) and TRBJ2-7, with D unclear. Germline CDR1 is LGHDT and CDR2 is YNNKEL (reference sequence). The CDR3 loop spans 16 amino acids. V lost 1 base, J lost 3 bases, and 16 bases lay in between. This chain's CDR3 is CASSQGEGRLDYEQYF. The CDR3 DNA is TGTGCCAGCAGCCAAGGGGAAGGTCGGTTAGACTACGAGCAGTACTTC.

This chain uses TRBV4-2 with TRBJ1-1; D remains unclear. Germline CDR1 is LGHNA and CDR2 is YNFKEQ. CDR3 size: 15 residues. V lost 0 bases, J lost 7 bases, and 15 bases lay in between. The CDR3 DNA follows: TGTGCCAGCAGCCAAGATCTCGAGGGAGGAGGTGAAGCTTTCTTT. As protein: CASSQDLEGGGEAFF.

The V and J genes are TRBV18 and TRBJ2-5; 8 nucleotides match TRBD1. The V gene end was trimmed by 8 bases and the J gene end by 5 bases; junction bases not matched to a gene: 10. This CDR3 comprises 14 residues. Germline V gives CDR1 KGHSH, CDR2 LQKENI. As DNA, the CDR3 is TGTGCCAGCGAGGACAGGGCCAGTAGGGAGACCCAGTACTTC. Its translation is CASEDRASRETQYF.

V gene TRBV5-1 combines with J gene TRBJ1-2; D is perhaps TRBD1 (6 bases). V lost 7 bases and J 4 bases, leaving 23 bases between the germline ends. This CDR3 is built from 16 residues. Germline V gene sequence: CDR1 SGHRS, CDR2 YFSETQ. The CDR3 coding sequence is TGCGCCAGCGGCCTGGCCGATAACAGGGTTGGCTATGGCTACACCTTC. Translating it yields CASGLADNRVGYGYTF.

This clone was seen more than once but under ten times. V gene TRBV6-2 or TRBV6-3 combines with J gene TRBJ2-7, with 9 bases lining up with TRBD1. The V gene end was trimmed by 4 bases and the J gene end by 12 bases; junction bases not matched to a gene: 4. This CDR3 region has 11 residues. The germline gives CDR1 MNHEY, CDR2 SVGEGT. The CDR3 sequence: CASSWGQGLYF. Here the CDR3 DNA reads TGTGCCAGCAGTTGGGGACAGGGACTGTACTTC.

J is TRBJ2-7 and V is TRBV7-2; 9 nucleotides align to TRBD2. In germline, CDR1 is SGHTA, CDR2 FQGNSA. Trimming took 5 bases from V and 4 from J; bases not matched to a gene: 12. This CDR3 spans 16 amino acids. CDR3 in amino acids: CASSALTSGPLYEQYF. The CDR3 nucleotides read TGTGCCAGCAGCGCCCTTACTAGCGGGCCTCTATACGAGCAGTACTTC.

The chain combines TRBV11-2 with TRBJ2-6; D not resolved. The CDR3 contains 15 residues. From germline, CDR1 is SGHAT and CDR2 FQNNGV. V lost 4 bases and J 3 bases, leaving 10 bases between the germline ends. CDR3 region: CASSSRLNGANVLTF. The CDR3 bases are TGTGCCAGCAGCTCTAGGTTGAATGGGGCCAACGTCCTGACTTTC.

The chain joins TRBV6-1 to TRBJ2-2; 7 nucleotides line up with TRBD1. The CDR3 loop spans 13 amino acids. Trimming took 3 bases from V and 11 from J; bases not matched to a gene: 6. Germline V gene sequence: CDR1 MNHNS, CDR2 SASEGT. CDR3 DNA sequence: TGTGCCAGCAGTGATGTCCGGGACAGCGAGCTGTTTTTT. It yields the protein CASSDVRDSELFF.

This clone was detected only once. The chain combines TRBV6-5 with TRBJ2-3, with D perhaps given as TRBD1 or TRBD2 (5 bases each). The CDR3 contains 14 residues. Germline V gene sequence: CDR1 MNHEY, CDR2 SVGAGI. Trimming removed 10 bases at V and 1 base at J, with 15 bases between. This chain's CDR3 is CATLQDFRTDTQYF. The CDR3 nucleotides are TGTGCCACCCTACAGGACTTCCGCACAGATACGCAGTATTTT.

The J gene is TRBJ2-3, the V gene TRBV7-2; D not certain. Germline V gene lookup returns CDR1 SGHTA and CDR2 FQGNSA. The CDR3 contains 15 residues. V dropped 1 base and J dropped 1 base, with 9 bases sitting between them. CDR3 residues: CASSLGRVGTDTQYF. As DNA, the CDR3 is TGTGCCAGCAGCTTAGGGAGAGTGGGCACAGATACGCAGTATTTT.

The rearrangement links TRBV7-9 to TRBJ1-1; no clear D gene. This CDR3 contains 15 residues. Trimming shortened V by 2 bases and J by 0 bases, and 10 bases separated the two germline ends. CDR1 and CDR2 from the germline V gene are SEHNR and FQNEAQ (reference sequence). The CDR3 spells CASSLNGVLNTEAFF. For the CDR3, the DNA is TGTGCCAGCAGCTTAAATGGGGTCTTGAACACTGAAGCTTTCTTT.

The chain uses TRBV6-5 and TRBJ1-6, with 10 bases fitting TRBD1. This CDR3 has 15 residues. Germline V gene lookup returns CDR1 MNHEY and CDR2 SVGAGI. Trimming took 5 bases from V and 8 from J; bases not matched to a gene: 6. CDR3 region: CASSSRGTGDSPLHF. In nucleotides, the CDR3 is TGTGCCAGCAGTAGCCGTGGGACAGGGGATTCACCCCTCCACTTT.

The CDR3 here is CASSLRAGAGVGNEQFF. Here the CDR3 DNA reads TGTGCCAGCAGCTTAAGAGCGGGAGCCGGCGTGGGCAATGAGCAGTTCTTC. The chain is built from TRBV7-3 and TRBJ2-1, with TRBD2 matching 8 bases. The CDR3 totals 17 residues. Germline V gene data show CDR1 as SGHTA and CDR2 as FQGTGA. V gave up 1 base and J gave up 6 bases; unmatched junction bases: 11.

This sequence joins TRBV25-1 and TRBJ1-6, with D unresolved. This CDR3 has 13 residues. Germline V gene lookup returns CDR1 MGHDK and CDR2 SYGVNS. V was shortened by 2 bases and J by 7 bases, with 6 bases between the two germline ends. DNA for the CDR3: TGTGCCAGCAGTGAAGTGGGGAATTCACCCCTCCACTTT. Translation gives CASSEVGNSPLHF.

The V and J genes are TRBV7-9 and TRBJ2-3; D is undetermined. The CDR3 contains 11 residues. Looked up from germline, CDR1 is SEHNR and CDR2 is FQNEAQ (reference sequence). V shed 3 bases and J shed 4 bases, with 2 bases lying between them. DNA of the CDR3: TGTGCCAGCAGCTTTTCAGATACGCAGTATTTT. Translation gives CASSFSDTQYF.

This sequence joins TRBV4-1 and TRBJ1-2; the match to TRBD1 covers 10 bases. CDR1 and CDR2 from the germline V gene are MGHRA and YSYEKL. This CDR3 spans 14 amino acids. Trimming cost V 5 bases and J 7 bases; bases outside gene matches: 7. CDR3 amino acids: CASSYTTGGAGYTF. The CDR3 DNA reads TGCGCCAGCAGCTATACGACAGGGGGCGCTGGCTACACCTTC.

V usage is TRBV5-1 and J usage is TRBJ1-5; tentative D call: TRBD1 (5 bases). The length of the CDR3 is 15 residues. In germline, CDR1 is SGHRS, CDR2 YFSETQ. With 4 bases removed from V and 8 bases from J, the gap between germline ends came to 19 bases. CDR3 loop: CASSETPGPQEPQHF. The CDR3 coding sequence is TGCGCCAGCAGCGAGACACCGGGACCACAGGAGCCCCAGCATTTT.

CDR3 protein: CASSETSGGAETQYF. In DNA form, the CDR3 reads TGTGCCAGCAGTGAAACTAGCGGGGGGGCCGAGACCCAGTACTTC. The rearrangement links TRBV6-1 to TRBJ2-5; 13 nucleotides line up with TRBD2. The CDR3 runs 15 residues. CDR1 and CDR2 (germline): MNHNS, SASEGT. V was clipped by 2 bases and J by 5 bases; unmatched bases: 2.

The chain employs TRBV11-3 and TRBJ2-4; 13 nucleotides line up with TRBD2. CDR1 is SGHNT and CDR2 is YENEEA in the germline V gene. The CDR3 is made up of 16 amino acids. After removal of 5 bases from V and 6 bases from J, the junction contained 7 bases not matched to a gene. The DNA of the CDR3 is TGTGCCAGCAGCACGGGACTAGCGGGGCCGGGAAACATTCAGTACTTC. It yields the protein CASSTGLAGPGNIQYF. Drawing the rest from reference TRBV11-3 and TRBJ2-4, the complete variable domain is EAGVVQSPRYKIIEKKQPVAFWCNPISGHNTLYWYLQNLGQGPELLIRYENEEAVDDSQLPKDRFSAERLKGVDSTLKIQPAELGDSAVYLCASSTGLAGPGNIQYFGAGTRLSVL.

This clone was recorded once. The chain recombines TRBV27 with TRBJ1-1, with D hard to call. The length of the CDR3 is 12 residues. Trimming removed 8 bases at V and 0 bases at J, with 7 bases between. Germline CDR1 is MNHEY and CDR2 is SMNVEV (reference sequence). CDR3 bases: TGTGCCAGCGGCAATATGAACACTGAAGCTTTCTTT. As protein: CASGNMNTEAFF.

A single count supports this clone. This sequence joins TRBV2 and TRBJ2-5; D call uncertain. Germline loops: CDR1 SNHLY, CDR2 FYNNEI. This CDR3 is built from 12 residues. Trimming shortened V by 4 bases and J by 4 bases, and 7 bases separated the two germline ends. This CDR3 is CASSGILETQYF. In nucleotides, the CDR3 is TGTGCCAGCAGTGGGATTCTAGAGACCCAGTACTTC.